The clone carrying this T cell receptor (beta chain) was observed at least ten times. The target antigen is unknown. TCRdb ran MiXCR on the 5' RACE reads and lists one entry per CDR3 protein. Of 25,000 or so distinct CDR3 sequences detected, over 5% appear once; the ten largest clones hold approximately 24%. This record belongs to a study of spatial heterogeneity in lung cancer. For the study at large: Mean representation of each unique TCR and UMI combination in the raw reads exceeded 8.5 occurrences.

Time point meaning: blood at routine non-recurrence follow-up after resection. General observations from the study: Ubiquitous expanded tumor TCRs were seen in blood more at resection than at follow-up.

Sample: PBMCs, taken at follow-up. The sequence derives from a female donor with early-stage non-small cell lung cancer.

The CDR3 DNA is TGTGCCAGCAGTCCCCTGCCGAACACCGGGGAGCTGTTTTTT. Residues: CASSPLPNTGELFF. This chain connects TRBV12-3 or TRBV12-4 to TRBJ2-2; D ambiguous. Trimming took off 5 bases at V and 0 bases at J, with 7 bases between the two ends. The CDR3 spans 14 residues.